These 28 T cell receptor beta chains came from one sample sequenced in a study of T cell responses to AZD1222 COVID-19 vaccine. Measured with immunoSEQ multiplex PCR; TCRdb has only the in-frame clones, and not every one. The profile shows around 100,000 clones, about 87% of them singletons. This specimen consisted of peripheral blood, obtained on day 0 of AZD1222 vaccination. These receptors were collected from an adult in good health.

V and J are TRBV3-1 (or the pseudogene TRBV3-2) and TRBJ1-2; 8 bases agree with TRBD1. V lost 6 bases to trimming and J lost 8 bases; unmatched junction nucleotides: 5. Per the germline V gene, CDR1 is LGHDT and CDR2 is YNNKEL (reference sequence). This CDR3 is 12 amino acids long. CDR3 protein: CASSQTGDGYTF. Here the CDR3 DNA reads TGTGCCAGCAGTCAGACAGGGGACGGCTACACCTTC.

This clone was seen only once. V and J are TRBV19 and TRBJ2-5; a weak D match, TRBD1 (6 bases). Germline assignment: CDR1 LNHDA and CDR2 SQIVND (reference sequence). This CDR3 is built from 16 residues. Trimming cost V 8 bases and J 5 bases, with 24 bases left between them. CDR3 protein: CASRVVGAGPGETQYF. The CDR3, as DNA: TGTGCCAGTCGCGTGGTGGGGGCGGGTCCTGGGGAGACCCAGTACTTC.

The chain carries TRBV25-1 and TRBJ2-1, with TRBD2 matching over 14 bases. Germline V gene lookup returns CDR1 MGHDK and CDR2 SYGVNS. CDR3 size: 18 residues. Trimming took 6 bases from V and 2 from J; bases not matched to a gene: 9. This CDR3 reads CASSSRTSGGTPYNEQFF. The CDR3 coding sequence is TGTGCCAGCAGCTCTCGGACTAGCGGGGGGACCCCCTACAATGAGCAGTTCTTC.

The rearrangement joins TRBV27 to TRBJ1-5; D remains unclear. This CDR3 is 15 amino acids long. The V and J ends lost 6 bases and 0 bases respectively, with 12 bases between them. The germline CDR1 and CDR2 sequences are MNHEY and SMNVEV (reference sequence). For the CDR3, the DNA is TGTGCCAGCAGCGTCCGGGCAAGTAGCAATCAGCCCCAGCATTTT. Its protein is CASSVRASSNQPQHF.

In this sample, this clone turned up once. CDR3 region: CASSFWQGRDRDNEQYF. The CDR3 bases are TGTGCCAGCAGCTTTTGGCAAGGGCGGGACAGGGATAACGAGCAGTACTTC. V usage is TRBV12-1 and J usage is TRBJ2-7; the table calls TRBD1, which could not be checked here. TRBV12-1 is listed as a pseudogene. This CDR3 has 17 amino acids.

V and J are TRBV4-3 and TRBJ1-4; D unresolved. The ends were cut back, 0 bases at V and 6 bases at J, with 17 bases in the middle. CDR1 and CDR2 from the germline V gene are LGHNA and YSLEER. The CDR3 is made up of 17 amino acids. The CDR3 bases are TGCGCCAGCAGCCAAGATGGCGAAAGGGCGGGAGATGAAAAACTGTTTTTT. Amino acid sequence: CASSQDGERAGDEKLFF.

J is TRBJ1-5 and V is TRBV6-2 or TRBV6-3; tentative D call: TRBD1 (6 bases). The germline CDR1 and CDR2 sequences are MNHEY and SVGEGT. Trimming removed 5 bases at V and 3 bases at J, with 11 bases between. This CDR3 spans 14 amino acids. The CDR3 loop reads CASSDNRVNQPQHF. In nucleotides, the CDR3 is TGTGCCAGCAGTGACAACAGGGTCAATCAGCCCCAGCATTTT.

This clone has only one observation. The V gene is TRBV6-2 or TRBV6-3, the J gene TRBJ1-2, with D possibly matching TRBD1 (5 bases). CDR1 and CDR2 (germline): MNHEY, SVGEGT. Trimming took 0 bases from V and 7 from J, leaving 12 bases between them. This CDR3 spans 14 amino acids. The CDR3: CASSYSPGTGGYTF. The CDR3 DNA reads TGTGCCAGCAGTTACTCACCCGGGACGGGTGGCTACACCTTC.

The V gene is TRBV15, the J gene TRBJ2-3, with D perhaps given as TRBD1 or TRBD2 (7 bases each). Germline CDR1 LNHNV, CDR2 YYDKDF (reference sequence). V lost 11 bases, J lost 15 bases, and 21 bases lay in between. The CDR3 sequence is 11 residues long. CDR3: CAVSGEGAQYF. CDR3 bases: TGTGCCGTCTCAGGGGAGGGGGCTCAATATTTT.

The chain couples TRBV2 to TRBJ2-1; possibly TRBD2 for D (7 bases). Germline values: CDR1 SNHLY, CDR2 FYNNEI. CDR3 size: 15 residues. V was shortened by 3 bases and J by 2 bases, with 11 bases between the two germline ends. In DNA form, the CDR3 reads TGTGCCAGCAGTGACGCGGGGGACACCTACAATGAGCAGTTCTTC. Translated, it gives CASSDAGDTYNEQFF.

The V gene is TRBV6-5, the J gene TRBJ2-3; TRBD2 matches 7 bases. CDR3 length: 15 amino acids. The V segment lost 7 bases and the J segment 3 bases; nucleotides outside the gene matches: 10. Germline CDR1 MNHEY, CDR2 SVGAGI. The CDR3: CASTKTSWTTDTQYF. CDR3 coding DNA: TGTGCCAGCACCAAGACTAGCTGGACGACAGATACGCAGTATTTT.

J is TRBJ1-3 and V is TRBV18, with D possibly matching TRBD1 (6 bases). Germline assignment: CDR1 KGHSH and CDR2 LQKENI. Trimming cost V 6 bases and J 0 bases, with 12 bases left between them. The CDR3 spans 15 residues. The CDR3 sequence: CASSHREGSGNTIYF. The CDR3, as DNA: TGTGCCAGCTCCCACAGGGAAGGCTCTGGAAACACCATATATTTT.

CDR3 protein: CATGTGGLGAFF. The CDR3 nucleotides read TGTGCCACCGGGACAGGGGGCTTGGGAGCTTTCTTT. The genes are TRBV19 and TRBJ1-1; 12 bases fit TRBD1. The CDR3 consists of 12 residues. Germline V gene lookup returns CDR1 LNHDA and CDR2 SQIVND (reference sequence). The ends lost 10 bases at V and 10 bases at J; junction bases unmatched: 7.

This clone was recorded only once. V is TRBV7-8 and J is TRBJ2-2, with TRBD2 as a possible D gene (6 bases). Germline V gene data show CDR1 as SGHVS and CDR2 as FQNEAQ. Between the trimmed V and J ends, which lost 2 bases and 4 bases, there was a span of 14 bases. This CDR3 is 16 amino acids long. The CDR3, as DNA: TGTGCCAGCAGCTTATCAACGGGAGTTGTCACCGGGGAGCTGTTTTTT. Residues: CASSLSTGVVTGELFF.

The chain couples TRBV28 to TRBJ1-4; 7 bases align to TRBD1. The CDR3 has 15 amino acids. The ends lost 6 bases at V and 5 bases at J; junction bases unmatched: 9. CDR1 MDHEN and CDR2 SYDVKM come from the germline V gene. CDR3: CASSSQGTENEKLFF. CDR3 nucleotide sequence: TGTGCCAGCAGCAGCCAAGGGACAGAAAATGAAAAACTGTTTTTT. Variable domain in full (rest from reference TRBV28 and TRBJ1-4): DVKVTQSSRYLVKRTGEKVFLECVQDMDHENMFWYRQDPGLGLRLIYFSYDVKMKEKGDIPEGYSVSREKKERFSLILESASTNQTSMYLCASSSQGTENEKLFFGSGTQLSVL.

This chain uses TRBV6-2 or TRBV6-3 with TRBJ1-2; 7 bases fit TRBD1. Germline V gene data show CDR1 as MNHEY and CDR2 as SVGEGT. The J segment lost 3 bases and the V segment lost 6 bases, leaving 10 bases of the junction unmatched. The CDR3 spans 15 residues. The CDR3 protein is CASSARDSPYYGYTF. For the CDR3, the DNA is TGTGCCAGCAGCGCCCGGGACAGCCCGTACTATGGCTACACCTTC.

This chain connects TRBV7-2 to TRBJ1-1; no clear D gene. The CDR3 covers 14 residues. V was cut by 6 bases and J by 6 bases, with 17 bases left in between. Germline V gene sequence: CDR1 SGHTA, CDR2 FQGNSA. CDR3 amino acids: CASRGLSKSSEAFF. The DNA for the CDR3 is TGTGCCAGCAGGGGTTTGAGTAAAAGCTCTGAAGCTTTCTTT.

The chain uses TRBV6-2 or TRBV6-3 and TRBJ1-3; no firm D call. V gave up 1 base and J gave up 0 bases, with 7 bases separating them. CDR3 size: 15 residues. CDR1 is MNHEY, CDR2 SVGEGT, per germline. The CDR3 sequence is CASSYLGSSGNTIYF. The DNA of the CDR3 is TGTGCCAGCAGTTACTTAGGAAGCTCTGGAAACACCATATATTTT.

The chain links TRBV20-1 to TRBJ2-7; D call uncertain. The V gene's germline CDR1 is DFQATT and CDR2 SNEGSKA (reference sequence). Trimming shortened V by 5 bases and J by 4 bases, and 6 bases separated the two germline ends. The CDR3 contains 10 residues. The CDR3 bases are TGCAGTGCTGGGCAGTACGAGCAGTACTTC. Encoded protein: CSAGQYEQYF.

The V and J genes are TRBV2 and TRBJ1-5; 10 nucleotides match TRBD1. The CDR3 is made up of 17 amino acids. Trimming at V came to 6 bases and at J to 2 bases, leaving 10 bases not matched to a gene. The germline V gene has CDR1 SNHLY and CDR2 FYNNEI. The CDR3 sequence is CASSAPGQGIRNQPQHF. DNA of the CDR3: TGTGCCAGCAGCGCCCCGGGACAGGGGATACGCAATCAGCCCCAGCATTTT.

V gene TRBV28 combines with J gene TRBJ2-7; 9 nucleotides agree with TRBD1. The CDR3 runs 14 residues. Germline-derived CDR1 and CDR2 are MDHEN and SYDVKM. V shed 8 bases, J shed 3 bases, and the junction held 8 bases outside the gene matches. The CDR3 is CASLGQGTFYEQYF. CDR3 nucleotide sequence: TGTGCCAGCTTAGGACAGGGGACCTTCTACGAGCAGTACTTC.

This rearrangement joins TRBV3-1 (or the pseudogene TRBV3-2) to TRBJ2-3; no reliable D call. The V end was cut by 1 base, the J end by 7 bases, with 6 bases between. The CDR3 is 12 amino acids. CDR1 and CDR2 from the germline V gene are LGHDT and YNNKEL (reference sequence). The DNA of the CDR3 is TGTGCCAGCAGCCAAGGGGGAAATACGCAGTATTTT. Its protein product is CASSQGGNTQYF.

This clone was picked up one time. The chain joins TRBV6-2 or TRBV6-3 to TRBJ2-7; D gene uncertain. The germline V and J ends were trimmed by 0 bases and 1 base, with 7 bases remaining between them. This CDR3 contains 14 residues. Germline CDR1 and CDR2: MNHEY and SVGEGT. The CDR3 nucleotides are TGTGCCAGCAGTTACTCGGGCCTATCCTACGAGCAGTACTTC. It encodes CASSYSGLSYEQYF.

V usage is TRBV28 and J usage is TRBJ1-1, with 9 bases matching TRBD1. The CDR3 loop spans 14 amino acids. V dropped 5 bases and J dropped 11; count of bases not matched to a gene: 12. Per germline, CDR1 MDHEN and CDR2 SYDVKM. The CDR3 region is CASSTGQGLSYAFF. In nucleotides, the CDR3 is TGTGCCAGCAGTACGGGACAGGGTTTGAGTTATGCTTTCTTT.

CDR3 residues: CASSYPAGLAGNEQFF. In DNA form, the CDR3 reads TGTGCCAGCAGTTACCCAGCGGGACTAGCTGGCAATGAGCAGTTCTTC. The V and J genes are TRBV6-2 or TRBV6-3 and TRBJ2-1; TRBD2 aligns across 9 bases. The J segment lost 6 bases and the V segment lost 2 bases, leaving 8 bases of the junction unmatched. This CDR3 is built from 16 residues. From germline, CDR1 is MNHEY and CDR2 SVGEGT.

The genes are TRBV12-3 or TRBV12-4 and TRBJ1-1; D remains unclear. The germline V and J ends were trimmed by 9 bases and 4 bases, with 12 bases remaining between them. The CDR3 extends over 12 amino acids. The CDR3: CASKTHGTEAFF. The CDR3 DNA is TGTGCCAGTAAGACACACGGCACTGAAGCTTTCTTT.

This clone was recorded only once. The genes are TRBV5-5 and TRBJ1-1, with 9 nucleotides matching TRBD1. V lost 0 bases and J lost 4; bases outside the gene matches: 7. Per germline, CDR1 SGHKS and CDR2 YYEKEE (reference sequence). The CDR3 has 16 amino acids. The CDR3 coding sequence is TGTGCCAGCAGCTTGGGGGCCGGGACAGGGCTCACTGAAGCTTTCTTT. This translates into CASSLGAGTGLTEAFF.

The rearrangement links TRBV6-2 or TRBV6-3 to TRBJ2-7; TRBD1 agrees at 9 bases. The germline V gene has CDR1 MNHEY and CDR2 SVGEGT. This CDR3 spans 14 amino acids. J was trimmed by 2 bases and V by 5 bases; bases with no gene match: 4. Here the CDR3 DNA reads TGTGCCAGCAGTAACAACAGGGGGCCCTACGAGCAGTACTTC. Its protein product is CASSNNRGPYEQYF.